Here is one T cell receptor (beta chain) with its context. The antigen is not known. The source of the sample is a study of human T cells and chemical hapten exposure. Whole-study context: Mostly female, the patients presented with alopecia areata, totalis or universalis. Per-sample TCR yield variation was attributed mainly to small pooled library volume differences.

MiXCR, run by TCRdb on the RACE reads, gives a single entry per CDR3 protein. The sample has 95,000 to 150,000 distinct CDR3 sequences, roughly 10% seen once. Regarding the study as a whole: TCRs above 1 in 1000 frequency did not change with DPC sensitization.

Noted time point: patch test 3, about 24 weeks after DPC sensitization. Treatment of the sample: therapeutic diphenylcyclopropenone sensitization with weekly scalp DPC. Each patch-test visit's blood sample preceded patch application. Trimming shortened V by 6 bases and J by 7 bases, and 15 bases separated the two germline ends. CDR3 size: 14 residues. The specimen was whole blood, collected in connection with sensitization to the hapten diphenylcyclopropenone (DPC). The clonotype was recovered from a woman between 45 and 65 years old with alopecia areata. Some clones in this sample may be carry-over from other donors' samples. This chain connects TRBV12-3 or TRBV12-4 to TRBJ1-4; D perhaps matches TRBD1 (5 bases). The DNA of the CDR3 is TGTGCCAGCAGCCGGGGGGGAGGTGGTGAAAAACTGTTTTTT. Its translation is CASSRGGGGEKLFF.